The 27 T cell receptor beta chains below were found in one sample sequenced in a study of blood T cell repertoires in COVID-19. Only in-frame clones appear in the TCRdb table, and some are missing; sequencing was by immunoSEQ multiplex PCR. The profile shows roughly 340,000 clones, more than 70% of them singletons. The material sequenced was peripheral blood. The receptors stem from a woman aged 25-40 years with COVID-19, enrolled during active disease.

The chain has TRBV7-9 and TRBJ2-1, with D hard to call. With 5 bases removed from V and 3 bases from J, the gap between germline ends came to 14 bases. Germline V gene sequence: CDR1 SEHNR, CDR2 FQNEAQ (reference sequence). This CDR3 region has 15 residues. The CDR3 region is CASSATSTYYNEQFF. CDR3 coding DNA: TGTGCCAGCAGCGCTACTTCTACCTACTACAATGAGCAGTTCTTC. Full variable domain (rest looked up from reference TRBV7-9 and TRBJ2-1): DTGVSQNPRHKITKRGQNVTFRCDPISEHNRLYWYRQTLGQGPEFLTYFQNEAQLEKSRLLSDRFSAERPKGSFSTLEIQRTEQGDSAMYLCASSATSTYYNEQFFGPGTRLTVL.

This clone was found once. The DNA of the CDR3 is TGTGCCAGCAGCGAGGGGGCAGCCGGCGCCGGGGAGCTGTTTTTT. This codes for CASSEGAAGAGELFF. The chain uses TRBV7-9 and TRBJ2-2, with 7 bases lining up with TRBD1. The CDR3 runs 15 residues. J lost 6 bases, V lost 5 bases, and 9 bases had no gene match. The germline V gene encodes CDR1 SEHNR and CDR2 FQNEAQ (reference sequence).

This chain links TRBV6-4 with TRBJ2-5; 10 bases line up with TRBD2. The germline CDR1 and CDR2 sequences are MRHNA and SNTAGT. The CDR3 has 15 amino acids. V dropped 4 bases and J dropped 2; count of bases not matched to a gene: 4. CDR3 sequence: CASSGTSGSQETQYF. The CDR3 DNA is TGTGCCAGCAGTGGGACTAGCGGATCACAAGAGACCCAGTACTTC.

V is TRBV10-2 and J is TRBJ2-1; TRBD2 aligns across 11 bases. Germline V CDR1 and CDR2: WSHSY, SAAADI. Losses at the gene ends were 6 bases for V and 0 bases for J; bases not matched to a gene: 4. This CDR3 spans 16 amino acids. CDR3 amino acids: CASRTSGVDSYNEQFF. The CDR3 DNA follows: TGCGCCAGCAGGACTAGCGGGGTGGACTCCTACAATGAGCAGTTCTTC.

The chain joins TRBV5-1 to TRBJ2-7, with D possibly matching TRBD1 (5 bases). V was shortened by 3 bases and J by 3 bases, with 19 bases between the two germline ends. The CDR3 has 16 residues. The V gene's germline CDR1 is SGHRS and CDR2 YFSETQ. The CDR3 sequence: CASSSEGVSSVYEQYF. The CDR3, as DNA: TGCGCCAGCAGCTCGGAAGGGGTCAGTTCTGTCTACGAGCAGTACTTC.

The chain couples TRBV5-4 to TRBJ2-7, with 12 bases that match TRBD1. From germline, CDR1 is SGHNT and CDR2 YYREEE (reference sequence). The CDR3 loop spans 15 amino acids. Trimming at V came to 4 bases and at J to 3 bases, leaving 5 bases not matched to a gene. The CDR3 nucleotides are TGTGCCAGCAGCGGCGGGACAGGGGGCTACTACGAGCAGTACTTC. This gives the protein CASSGGTGGYYEQYF.

The chain has TRBV5-4 and TRBJ2-1; the match to TRBD2 covers 7 bases. Germline trimming cut 0 bases from V and 2 bases from J; bases unmatched to any gene: 5. This CDR3 comprises 16 residues. The germline V gene encodes CDR1 SGHNT and CDR2 YYREEE (reference sequence). CDR3 nucleotide sequence: TGTGCCAGCAGCTTGGATCTAGCGGAAACCTACAATGAGCAGTTCTTC. Protein product: CASSLDLAETYNEQFF.

The gene calls are TRBV7-9 and TRBJ1-2; 7 bases are a match to TRBD1. This CDR3 comprises 15 residues. V lost 3 bases to trimming and J lost 4 bases; unmatched junction nucleotides: 8. Germline V gives CDR1 SEHNR, CDR2 FQNEAQ (reference sequence). CDR3 nucleotides: TGTGCCAGCAGCTTTTCCGGGACAGACATCTATGGCTACACCTTC. Protein product: CASSFSGTDIYGYTF. The full variable domain, with the rest looked up from reference TRBV7-9 and TRBJ1-2, is DTGVSQNPRHKITKRGQNVTFRCDPISEHNRLYWYRQTLGQGPEFLTYFQNEAQLEKSRLLSDRFSAERPKGSFSTLEIQRTEQGDSAMYLCASSFSGTDIYGYTFGSGTRLTVV.

A note on this clone: The sample has other DNA sequences that encode this CDR3 too. This sequence joins TRBV29-1 and TRBJ2-1; perhaps TRBD1 as D (5 bases). CDR1 SQVTM and CDR2 ANQGSEA come from the germline V gene. With 3 bases removed from V and 0 bases from J, the gap between germline ends came to 9 bases. This CDR3 spans 14 amino acids. CDR3 amino acids: CSVEGQVSYNEQFF. In DNA, the CDR3 is TGCAGCGTTGAGGGGCAGGTCTCCTACAATGAGCAGTTCTTC.

The chain employs TRBV4-3 and TRBJ2-5, with 14 bases that match TRBD2. V was pared by 0 bases and J by 4 bases, with 7 bases of the junction left unmatched. Germline V gives CDR1 LGHNA, CDR2 YSLEER. This CDR3 is built from 18 residues. The CDR3, as DNA: TGCGCCAGCAGCCAAGAGCCAGGGGGACTAGCGGGAGCAGAGACCCAGTACTTC. Protein product: CASSQEPGGLAGAETQYF.

The chain employs TRBV24-1 and TRBJ2-2; TRBD1 matches at 10 bases. Trimming took 2 bases from V and 6 from J; bases not matched to a gene: 5. The length of the CDR3 is 16 residues. Germline lookup yields CDR1 KGHDR and CDR2 SFDVKD. CDR3 loop: CATSDWDRGVAGELFF. The CDR3 nucleotides are TGTGCCACCAGTGATTGGGACAGGGGAGTCGCCGGGGAGCTGTTTTTT.

The gene calls are TRBV27 and TRBJ1-5, with D tentatively TRBD1 (6 bases). The CDR3 is 13 residues long. The V end lost 2 bases, the J end lost 7 bases, and 9 bases lay between the germline ends. CDR1 and CDR2 from the germline V gene are MNHEY and SMNVEV (reference sequence). In DNA form, the CDR3 reads TGTGCCAGCAGTTTAACAGGGCTGCAGCCCCAGCATTTT. It specifies CASSLTGLQPQHF.

Only one count was recorded for this clone. CDR3 in DNA: TGTGCCAGCAGCTTTCGTAGCAATCAGCCCCAGCATTTT. Translated, it gives CASSFRSNQPQHF. This chain uses TRBV7-2 with TRBJ1-5; no clear D. Germline loops: CDR1 SGHTA, CDR2 FQGNSA. The germline V and J ends were trimmed by 3 bases and 0 bases, with 3 bases remaining between them. The CDR3 totals 13 residues.

V is TRBV19 and J is TRBJ1-6; 7 nucleotides match TRBD1. With 4 bases clipped from V and 10 bases from J, the junction kept 10 bases outside the gene matches. This CDR3 is 15 amino acids long. The germline V gene encodes CDR1 LNHDA and CDR2 SQIVND (reference sequence). CDR3 DNA sequence: TGTGCCAGTAGTACAACAGGGGTTGTGAAATCACCCCTCCACTTT. Translation: CASSTTGVVKSPLHF.

The V call is TRBV19, the J call TRBJ1-3, with D hard to call. CDR3 length equals 14 residues. V gave up 0 bases and J gave up 4 bases, with 7 bases separating them. From germline, CDR1 is LNHDA and CDR2 SQIVND (reference sequence). The CDR3 DNA reads as TGTGCCAGTAGTATAGAGTACAGAGGAAACACCATATATTTT. This encodes CASSIEYRGNTIYF.

This chain links TRBV29-1 with TRBJ1-1, with D hard to call. V lost 7 bases, J lost 5 bases, and 8 bases lay in between. Per germline, CDR1 SQVTM and CDR2 ANQGSEA. The CDR3 sequence is 10 residues long. The CDR3 sequence is CSAGWTEAFF. The CDR3 DNA reads as TGCAGCGCCGGTTGGACTGAAGCTTTCTTT.

The CDR3 reads CASRLNGQPQHF. CDR3 nucleotides: TGTGCCAGCAGGCTTAATGGCCAGCCCCAGCATTTT. V is TRBV28 and J is TRBJ1-5; D call uncertain. The CDR3 extends over 12 amino acids. V lost 6 bases and J lost 7, with 10 bases in between. From germline, CDR1 is MDHEN and CDR2 SYDVKM.

In this sample, this clone turned up once. V and J are TRBV5-1 and TRBJ2-3, with 9 bases identical to TRBD1. In germline, CDR1 is SGHRS, CDR2 YFSETQ. The J segment lost 3 bases and the V segment lost 4 bases, leaving 9 bases of the junction unmatched. The CDR3 loop spans 16 amino acids. The CDR3 bases are TGCGCCAGCAGCATCGGGACAGGGCACTGGACAGATACGCAGTATTTT. Residues: CASSIGTGHWTDTQYF.

The chain carries TRBV4-3 and TRBJ2-2; D is perhaps TRBD1 (6 bases). Germline loops: CDR1 LGHNA, CDR2 YSLEER. V lost 4 bases and J 5 bases, leaving 11 bases between the germline ends. The length of the CDR3 is 14 residues. CDR3 DNA sequence: TGCGCCAGCAGCCGCGAACAGGGAACCGGGGAGCTGTTTTTT. Protein: CASSREQGTGELFF.

This sequence joins TRBV3-1 (or the pseudogene TRBV3-2) and TRBJ1-1; 7 nucleotides agree with TRBD1. Germline loops: CDR1 LGHDT, CDR2 YNNKEL (reference sequence). V dropped 3 bases and J dropped 10; count of bases not matched to a gene: 8. This CDR3 has 13 amino acids. The CDR3 region has the DNA TGTGCCAGCAGCCAGAACAGGGGATCGGGAGCTTTCTTT. Encoded protein: CASSQNRGSGAFF.

The V call is TRBV10-1, the J call TRBJ1-1; 7 bases agree with TRBD1. After removal of 0 bases from V and 1 base from J, the junction contained 2 bases not matched to a gene. The CDR3 has 15 residues. The V gene's germline CDR1 is WNHNN and CDR2 SYGVQD (reference sequence). CDR3 protein: CASSESTGPNTEAFF. Written as DNA, the CDR3 is TGCGCCAGCAGTGAGTCGACAGGGCCGAACACTGAAGCTTTCTTT.

This clone was detected only a few times. The rearrangement joins TRBV11-2 to TRBJ1-6, with TRBD1 as a possible D gene (5 bases). Germline CDR1 reads SGHAT; CDR2 reads FQNNGV. Trimming cost V 2 bases and J 7 bases, with 21 bases left between them. The CDR3 is made up of 18 amino acids. The CDR3 nucleotides read TGTGCCAGCAGCTTAAGAGGTTTAGGGGAACAGCCAAATTCACCCCTCCACTTT. It encodes CASSLRGLGEQPNSPLHF. Full variable domain (rest looked up from reference TRBV11-2 and TRBJ1-6): EAGVAQSPRYKIIEKRQSVAFWCNPISGHATLYWYQQILGQGPKLLIQFQNNGVVDDSQLPKDRFSAERLKGVDSTLKIQPAKLEDSAVYLCASSLRGLGEQPNSPLHFGNGTRLTVT.

The V call is TRBV7-8, the J call TRBJ1-4; D is uncertain. The CDR3 contains 12 residues. CDR1 SGHVS and CDR2 FQNEAQ come from the germline V gene. The V end was cut by 2 bases, the J end by 8 bases, with 6 bases between. The CDR3 nucleotides read TGTGCCAGCAGCTTATTTGCGGAAAAACTGTTTTTT. It yields the protein CASSLFAEKLFF.

This clone was seen only once. This chain uses TRBV2 with TRBJ2-7, with D possibly matching TRBD2 (5 bases). The V end lost 6 bases, the J end lost 3 bases, and 9 bases lay between the germline ends. The CDR3 sequence is 12 residues long. Per the germline V gene, CDR1 is SNHLY and CDR2 is FYNNEI. The CDR3 reads CASRGGYYEQYF. For the CDR3, the DNA is TGTGCCAGCAGGGGCGGGTACTACGAGCAGTACTTC.

This clone was counted only a few times. CDR3 nucleotide sequence: TGTGCCAGCAGCATCGACAGGGCGGGTGGGAAACTGTTTTTT. Protein sequence: CASSIDRAGGKLFF. The chain carries TRBV7-2 and TRBJ1-4, with 7 nucleotides matching TRBD1. The CDR3 spans 14 residues. V was pared by 5 bases and J by 11 bases, with 11 bases of the junction left unmatched. Germline-derived CDR1 and CDR2 are SGHTA and FQGNSA.

This clone appeared once. The chain links TRBV6-5 to TRBJ1-2; a weak D match, TRBD1 (6 bases). V was pared by 2 bases and J by 2 bases, with 15 bases between. Germline lookup yields CDR1 MNHEY and CDR2 SVGAGI. The CDR3 consists of 16 residues. Here the CDR3 DNA reads TGTGCCAGCAGTTACGGGAGGGGGGGACGAAACTATGGCTACACCTTC. The encoded protein is CASSYGRGGRNYGYTF.

The chain is built from TRBV5-1 and TRBJ1-6; unclear D gene. In germline, CDR1 is SGHRS, CDR2 YFSETQ. Trimming stripped 1 base from V and 0 bases from J, with 11 bases between. CDR3 size: 17 residues. DNA for the CDR3: TGCGCCAGCAGCTTGACCAGAACTAACTCCTATAATTCACCCCTCCACTTT. Residues: CASSLTRTNSYNSPLHF.